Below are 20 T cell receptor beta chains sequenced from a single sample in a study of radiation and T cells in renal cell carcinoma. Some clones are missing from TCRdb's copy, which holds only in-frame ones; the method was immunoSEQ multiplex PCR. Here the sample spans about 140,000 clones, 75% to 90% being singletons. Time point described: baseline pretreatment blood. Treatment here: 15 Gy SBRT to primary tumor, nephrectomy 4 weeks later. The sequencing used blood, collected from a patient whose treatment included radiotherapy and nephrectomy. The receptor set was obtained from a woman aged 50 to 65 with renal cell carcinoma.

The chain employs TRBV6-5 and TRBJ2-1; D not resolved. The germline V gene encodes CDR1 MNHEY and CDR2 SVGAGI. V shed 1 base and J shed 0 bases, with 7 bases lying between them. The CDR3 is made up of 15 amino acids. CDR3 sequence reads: CASSYYLASYNEQFF. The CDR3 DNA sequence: TGTGCCAGCAGTTACTACCTCGCCTCCTACAATGAGCAGTTCTTC.

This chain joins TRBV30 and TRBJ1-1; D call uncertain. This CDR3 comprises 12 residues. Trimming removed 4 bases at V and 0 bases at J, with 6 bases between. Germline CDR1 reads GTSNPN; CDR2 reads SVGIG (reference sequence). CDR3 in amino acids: CAWNIVNTEAFF. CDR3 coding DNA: TGTGCCTGGAATATTGTGAACACTGAAGCTTTCTTT.

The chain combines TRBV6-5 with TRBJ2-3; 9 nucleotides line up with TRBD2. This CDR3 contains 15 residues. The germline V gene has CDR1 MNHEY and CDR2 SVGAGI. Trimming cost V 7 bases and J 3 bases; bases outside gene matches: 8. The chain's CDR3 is CASIGSGSRTDTQYF. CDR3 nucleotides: TGTGCCAGCATTGGTAGCGGGAGTCGAACAGATACGCAGTATTTT.

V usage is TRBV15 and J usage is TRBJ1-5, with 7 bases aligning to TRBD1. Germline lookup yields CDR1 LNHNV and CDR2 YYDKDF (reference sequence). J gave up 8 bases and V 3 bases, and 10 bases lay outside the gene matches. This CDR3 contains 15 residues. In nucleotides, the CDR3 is TGTGCCACCAGCAGGGGGGGACAGATTAGCGAGCCCCAGCATTTT. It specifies CATSRGGQISEPQHF.

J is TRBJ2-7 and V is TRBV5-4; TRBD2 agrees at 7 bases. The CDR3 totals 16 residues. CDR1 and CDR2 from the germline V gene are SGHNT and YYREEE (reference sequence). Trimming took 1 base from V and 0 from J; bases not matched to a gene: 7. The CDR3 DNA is TGTGCCAGCAGCTTGAGGGGAGCGGGAAGCTCCTACGAGCAGTACTTC. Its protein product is CASSLRGAGSSYEQYF.

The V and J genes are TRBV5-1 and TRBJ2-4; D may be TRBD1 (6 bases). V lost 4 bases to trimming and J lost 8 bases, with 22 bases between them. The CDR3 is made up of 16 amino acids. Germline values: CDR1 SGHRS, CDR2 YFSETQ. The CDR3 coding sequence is TGCGCCAGCAGCCTCACGATACAGGGACCCGGTTACATTCAGTACTTC. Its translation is CASSLTIQGPGYIQYF.

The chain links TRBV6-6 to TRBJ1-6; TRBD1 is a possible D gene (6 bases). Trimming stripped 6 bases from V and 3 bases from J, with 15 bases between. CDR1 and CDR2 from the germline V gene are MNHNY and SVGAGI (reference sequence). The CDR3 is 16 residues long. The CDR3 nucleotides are TGTGCCAGCAGGAAGGGGGTTGACCACTATAATTCACCCCTCCACTTT. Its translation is CASRKGVDHYNSPLHF.

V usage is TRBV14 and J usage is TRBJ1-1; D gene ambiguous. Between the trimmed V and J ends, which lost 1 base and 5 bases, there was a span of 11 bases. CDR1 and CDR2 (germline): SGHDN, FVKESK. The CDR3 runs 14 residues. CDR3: CASSQVPARTEAFF. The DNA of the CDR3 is TGTGCCAGCAGCCAAGTCCCAGCTAGAACTGAAGCTTTCTTT.

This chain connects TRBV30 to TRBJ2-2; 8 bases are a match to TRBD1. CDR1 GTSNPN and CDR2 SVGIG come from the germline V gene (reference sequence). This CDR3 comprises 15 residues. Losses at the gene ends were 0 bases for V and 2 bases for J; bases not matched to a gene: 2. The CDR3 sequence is CAWSVPGGNTGELFF. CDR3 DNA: TGTGCCTGGAGTGTGCCAGGGGGCAACACCGGGGAGCTGTTTTTT. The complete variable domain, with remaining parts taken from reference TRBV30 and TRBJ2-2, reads SQTIHQWPATLVQPVGSPLSLECTVEGTSNPNLYWYRQAAGRGLQLLFYSVGIGQISSEVPQNLSASRPQDRQFILSSKKLLLSDSGFYLCAWSVPGGNTGELFFGEGSRLTVL.

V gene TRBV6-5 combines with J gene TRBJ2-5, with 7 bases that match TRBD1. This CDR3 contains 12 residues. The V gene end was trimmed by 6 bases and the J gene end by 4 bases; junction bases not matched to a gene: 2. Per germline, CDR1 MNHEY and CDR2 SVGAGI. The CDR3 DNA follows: TGTGCCAGCAGGCCAGGGGGAGAGACCCAGTACTTC. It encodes CASRPGGETQYF.

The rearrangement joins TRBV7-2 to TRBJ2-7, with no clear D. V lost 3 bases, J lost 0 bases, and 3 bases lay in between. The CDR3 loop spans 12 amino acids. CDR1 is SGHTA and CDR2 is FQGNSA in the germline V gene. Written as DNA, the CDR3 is TGTGCCAGCAGCTTGAACTCCTACGAGCAGTACTTC. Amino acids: CASSLNSYEQYF.

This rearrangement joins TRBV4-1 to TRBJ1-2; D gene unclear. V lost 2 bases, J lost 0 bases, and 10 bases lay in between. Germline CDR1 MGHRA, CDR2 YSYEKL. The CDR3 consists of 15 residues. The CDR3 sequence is CASSQTSLPNYGYTF. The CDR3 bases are TGCGCCAGCAGCCAAACCAGTCTTCCTAACTATGGCTACACCTTC.

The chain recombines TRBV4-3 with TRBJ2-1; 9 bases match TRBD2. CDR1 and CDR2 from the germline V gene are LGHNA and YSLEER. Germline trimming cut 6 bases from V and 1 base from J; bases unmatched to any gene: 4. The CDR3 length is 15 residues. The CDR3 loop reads CASSQSGGSYNEQFF. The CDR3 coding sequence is TGCGCCAGCAGTCAAAGCGGGGGGTCCTACAATGAGCAGTTCTTC.

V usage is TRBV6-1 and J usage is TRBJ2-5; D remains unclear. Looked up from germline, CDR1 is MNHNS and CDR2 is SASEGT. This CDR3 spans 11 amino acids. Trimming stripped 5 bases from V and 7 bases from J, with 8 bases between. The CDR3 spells CASSLLGTQYF. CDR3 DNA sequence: TGTGCCAGCAGTTTACTGGGGACCCAGTACTTC.

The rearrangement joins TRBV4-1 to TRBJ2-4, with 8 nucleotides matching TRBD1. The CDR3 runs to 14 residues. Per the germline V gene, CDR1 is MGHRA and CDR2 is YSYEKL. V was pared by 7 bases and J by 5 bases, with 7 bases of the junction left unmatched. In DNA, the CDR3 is TGCGCCAGCAAACAGGGGGGAGGCGAAAACATTCAGTACTTC. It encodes CASKQGGGENIQYF.

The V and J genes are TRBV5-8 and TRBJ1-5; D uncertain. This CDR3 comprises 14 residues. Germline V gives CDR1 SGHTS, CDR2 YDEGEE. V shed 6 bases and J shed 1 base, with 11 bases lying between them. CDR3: CASKGVGSNQPQHF. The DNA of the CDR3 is TGTGCCAGCAAGGGCGTTGGCAGCAATCAGCCCCAGCATTTT.

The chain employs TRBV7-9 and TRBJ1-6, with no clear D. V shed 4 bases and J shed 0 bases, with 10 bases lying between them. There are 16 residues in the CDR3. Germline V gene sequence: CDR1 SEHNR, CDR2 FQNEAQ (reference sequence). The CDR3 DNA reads TGTGCCAGCAGCTACCTGCGGGGCTCCTATAATTCACCCCTCCACTTT. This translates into CASSYLRGSYNSPLHF.

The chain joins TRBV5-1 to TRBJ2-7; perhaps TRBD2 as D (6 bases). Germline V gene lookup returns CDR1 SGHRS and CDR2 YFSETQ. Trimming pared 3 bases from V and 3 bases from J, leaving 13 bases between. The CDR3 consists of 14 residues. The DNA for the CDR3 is TGCGCCAGCAGCTCCCCTAGCGACCACTACGAGCAGTACTTC. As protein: CASSSPSDHYEQYF.

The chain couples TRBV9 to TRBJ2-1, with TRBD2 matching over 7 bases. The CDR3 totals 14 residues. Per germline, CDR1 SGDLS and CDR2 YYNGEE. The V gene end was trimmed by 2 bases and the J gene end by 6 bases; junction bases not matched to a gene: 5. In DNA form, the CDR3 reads TGTGCCAGCAGCGTGGTAGCGGGTGGCAATGAGCAGTTCTTC. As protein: CASSVVAGGNEQFF.

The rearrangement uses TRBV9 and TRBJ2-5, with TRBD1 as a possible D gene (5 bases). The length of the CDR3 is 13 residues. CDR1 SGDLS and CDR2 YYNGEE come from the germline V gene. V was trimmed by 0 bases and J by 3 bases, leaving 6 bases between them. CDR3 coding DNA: TGTGCCAGCAGCGTAGGCAGGGAAGAGACCCAGTACTTC. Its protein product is CASSVGREETQYF.